This T cell receptor beta chain was recovered during a study of T cells in Graves' hyperthyroidism and ophthalmopathy. Exclusion criteria comprised uncontrolled infection, other autoimmune disease, pregnancy or lactation. Amplification of TCR beta CDR3 regions used RNA as the template. The HTBI primer set drove a first-round RT-PCR of the TCR CDR3. TCRdb reanalysed the multiplex PCR reads using MiXCR and keeps one entry per CDR3 protein. Of about 330,000 distinct CDR3 sequences detected, 12% to 15% appear once; the ten largest clones hold 30% to 35%. The CDR3 covers 16 residues. Trimming removed 7 bases at V and 4 bases at J, with 20 bases between. Germline assignment: CDR1 MNHNS and CDR2 SASEGT. This clonotype was counted between two and nine times.

The receptor was derived from a woman between 40 and 55 years old with Graves' ophthalmopathy. This chain uses TRBV6-1 with TRBJ1-5; possibly TRBD1 for D (6 bases). Sequencing was done on a sample of blood. CDR3 sequence reads: CASKDQGQGMNQPQHF. Here the CDR3 DNA reads TGTGCCAGCAAGGATCAGGGGCAGGGGATGAATCAGCCCCAGCATTTT.